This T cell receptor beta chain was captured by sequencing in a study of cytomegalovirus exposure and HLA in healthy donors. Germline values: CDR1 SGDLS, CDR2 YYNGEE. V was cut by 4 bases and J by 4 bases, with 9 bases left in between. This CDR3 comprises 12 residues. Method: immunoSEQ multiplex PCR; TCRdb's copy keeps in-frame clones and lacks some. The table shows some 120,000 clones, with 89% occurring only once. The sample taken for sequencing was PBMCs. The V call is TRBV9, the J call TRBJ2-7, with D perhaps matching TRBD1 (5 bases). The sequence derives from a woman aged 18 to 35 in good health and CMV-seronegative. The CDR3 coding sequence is TGTGCCAGCAGCACCCAGGGATACGAGCAGTACTTC. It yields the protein CASSTQGYEQYF. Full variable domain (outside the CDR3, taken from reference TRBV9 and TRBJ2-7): DSGVTQTPKHLITATGQRVTLRCSPRSGDLSVYWYQQSLDQGLQFLIQYYNGEERAKGNILERFSAQQFPDLHSELNLSSLELGDSALYFCASSTQGYEQYFGPGTRLTVT.